The clone carrying this T cell receptor (beta chain) was counted once. Its antigen is currently unknown. CDR3 length: 17 residues. The germline V gene has CDR1 MNHEY and CDR2 SMNVEV (reference sequence). V was shortened by 2 bases and J by 0 bases, with 14 bases between the two germline ends. This record comes from a study of cytomegalovirus exposure and HLA in healthy donors. As for the study in general: Most donors, 80% to 90% of over 300 genotyped, fell in the Caucasian-associated ancestry cluster. Whole-study results and caveats: Per published accounts, TCR beta sequences correctly predicted the HLA-A and HLA-B alleles of most subjects. Among the most significant clusters, several appeared linked to common viral pathogens in a later analysis.

The PCR ran on 60 Vbeta and 13 Jbeta primers. Profiling relied on immunoSEQ multiplex PCR, and the TCRdb table lists in-frame clones only, not all of them. The sample shows roughly 300,000 clones, approximately 90% of them seen only once. This receptor was obtained from a man aged 35 to 55 in good health and CMV-seropositive. This sequence joins TRBV27 and TRBJ1-5, with D unresolved. The sequencing input was PBMCs. CDR3 amino acids: CASSLRGQVNSNQPQHF. Here the CDR3 DNA reads TGTGCCAGCAGTTTACGAGGGCAGGTAAATAGCAATCAGCCCCAGCATTTT.